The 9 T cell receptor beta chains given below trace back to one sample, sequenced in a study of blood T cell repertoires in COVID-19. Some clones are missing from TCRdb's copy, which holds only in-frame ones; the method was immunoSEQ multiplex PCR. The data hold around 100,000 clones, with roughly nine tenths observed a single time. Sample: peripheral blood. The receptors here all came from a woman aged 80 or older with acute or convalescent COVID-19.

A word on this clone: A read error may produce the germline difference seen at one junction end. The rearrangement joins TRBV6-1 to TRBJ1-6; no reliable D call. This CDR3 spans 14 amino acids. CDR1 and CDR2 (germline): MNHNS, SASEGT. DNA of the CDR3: TGTGCCAGCAGGGAAGGGAGTAATAATTCACCCCTCCACTTT. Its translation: CASREGSNNSPLHF.

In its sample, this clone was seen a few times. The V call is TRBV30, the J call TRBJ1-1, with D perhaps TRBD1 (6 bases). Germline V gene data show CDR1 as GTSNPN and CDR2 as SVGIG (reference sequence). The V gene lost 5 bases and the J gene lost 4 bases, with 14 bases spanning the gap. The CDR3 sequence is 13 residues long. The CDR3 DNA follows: TGTGCCTGGGTCTGGGGGGGCGGCACTGAAGCTTTCTTT. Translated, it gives CAWVWGGGTEAFF.

The CDR3 DNA reads as TGTGCCAGCAGTGACTCGCCTCCGGGACAGGGTGTTCAACTAAGGGAAAAACTGTTTTTT. Its protein is CASSDSPPGQGVQLREKLFF. V gene TRBV6-4 combines with J gene TRBJ1-4; 9 bases align to TRBD1. V shed 0 bases and J 8 bases; nucleotides not matched to a gene: 19. Germline CDR1 and CDR2: MRHNA and SNTAGT. This CDR3 is 20 amino acids long.

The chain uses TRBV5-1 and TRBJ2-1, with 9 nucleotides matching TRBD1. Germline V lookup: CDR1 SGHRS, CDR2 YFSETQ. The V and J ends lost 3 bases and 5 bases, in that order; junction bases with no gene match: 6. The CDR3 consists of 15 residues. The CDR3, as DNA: TGCGCCAGCAGCTCCCTCCGGGACAGGGACAATGAGCAGTTCTTC. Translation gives CASSSLRDRDNEQFF.

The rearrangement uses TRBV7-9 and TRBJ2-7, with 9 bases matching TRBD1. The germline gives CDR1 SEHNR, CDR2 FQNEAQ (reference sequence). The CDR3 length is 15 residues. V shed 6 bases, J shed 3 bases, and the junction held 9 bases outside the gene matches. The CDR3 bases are TGTGCCAGCAGTCATACAGGGGGCTTCCACTACGAGCAGTACTTC. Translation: CASSHTGGFHYEQYF.

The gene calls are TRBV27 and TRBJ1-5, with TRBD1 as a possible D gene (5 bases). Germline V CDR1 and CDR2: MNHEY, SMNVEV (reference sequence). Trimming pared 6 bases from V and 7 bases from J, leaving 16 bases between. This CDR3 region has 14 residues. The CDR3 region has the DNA TGTGCCAGCAGGGGGGTTGGGGGGTACCAGCCCCAGCATTTT. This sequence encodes CASRGVGGYQPQHF.

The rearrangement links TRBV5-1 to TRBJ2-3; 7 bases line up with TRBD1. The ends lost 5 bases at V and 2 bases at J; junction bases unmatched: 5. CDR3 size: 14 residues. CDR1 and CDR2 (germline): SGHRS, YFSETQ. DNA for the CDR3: TGCGCCAGCAGACGGGACAGTTACACAGATACGCAGTATTTT. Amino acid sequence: CASRRDSYTDTQYF.

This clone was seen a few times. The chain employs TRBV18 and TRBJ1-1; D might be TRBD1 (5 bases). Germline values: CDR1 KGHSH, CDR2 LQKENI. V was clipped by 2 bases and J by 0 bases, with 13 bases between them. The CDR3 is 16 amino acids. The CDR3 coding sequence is TGTGCCAGCTCACCATTAGGGGCCCTTATGAACACTGAAGCTTTCTTT. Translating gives CASSPLGALMNTEAFF.

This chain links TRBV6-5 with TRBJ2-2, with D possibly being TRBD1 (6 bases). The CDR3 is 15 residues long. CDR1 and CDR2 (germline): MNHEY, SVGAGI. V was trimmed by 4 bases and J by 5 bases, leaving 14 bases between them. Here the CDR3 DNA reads TGTGCCAGCAGTTCTCAGGGGCTGGGTACCGGGGAGCTGTTTTTT. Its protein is CASSSQGLGTGELFF.